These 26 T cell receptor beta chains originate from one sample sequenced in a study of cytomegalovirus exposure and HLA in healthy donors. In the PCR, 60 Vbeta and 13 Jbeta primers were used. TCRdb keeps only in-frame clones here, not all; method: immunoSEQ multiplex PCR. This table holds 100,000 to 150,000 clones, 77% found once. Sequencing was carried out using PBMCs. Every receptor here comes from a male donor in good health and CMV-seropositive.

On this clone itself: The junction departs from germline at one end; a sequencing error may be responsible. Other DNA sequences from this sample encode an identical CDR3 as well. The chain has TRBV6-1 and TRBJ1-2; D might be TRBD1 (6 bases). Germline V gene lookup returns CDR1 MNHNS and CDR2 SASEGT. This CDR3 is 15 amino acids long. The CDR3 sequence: CASSGGGGSLYGYTF. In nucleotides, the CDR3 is TGTGCCAGCAGTGGAGGGGGTGGGAGTCTCTATGGCTACACCTTT.

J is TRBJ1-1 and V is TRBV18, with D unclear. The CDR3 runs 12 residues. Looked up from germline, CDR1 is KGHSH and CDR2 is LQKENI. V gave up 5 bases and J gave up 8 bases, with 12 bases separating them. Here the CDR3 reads CASSKPTGEAFF. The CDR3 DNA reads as TGTGCCAGCTCAAAACCGACTGGGGAAGCTTTCTTT.

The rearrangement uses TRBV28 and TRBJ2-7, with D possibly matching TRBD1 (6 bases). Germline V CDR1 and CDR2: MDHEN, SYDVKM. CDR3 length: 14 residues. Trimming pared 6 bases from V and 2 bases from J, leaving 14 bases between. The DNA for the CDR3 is TGTGCCAGCAGCCTAACAGGGATCCCCTACGAGCAGTACTTC. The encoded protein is CASSLTGIPYEQYF.

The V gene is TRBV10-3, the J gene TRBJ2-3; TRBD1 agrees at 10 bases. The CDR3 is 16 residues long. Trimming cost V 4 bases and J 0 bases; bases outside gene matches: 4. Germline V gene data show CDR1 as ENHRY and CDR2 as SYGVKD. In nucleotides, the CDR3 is TGTGCCATCAGTGGCTGGACAGGGGGGAGCACAGATACGCAGTATTTT. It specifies CAISGWTGGSTDTQYF.

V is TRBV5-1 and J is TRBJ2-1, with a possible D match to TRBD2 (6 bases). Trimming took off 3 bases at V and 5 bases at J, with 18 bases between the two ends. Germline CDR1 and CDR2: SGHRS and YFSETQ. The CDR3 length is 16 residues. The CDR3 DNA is TGCGCCAGCAGCTCTGGGCTGGAGGGCCCTCACAATGAGCAGTTCTTC. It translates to CASSSGLEGPHNEQFF.

The CDR3 reads CASSRPGQALTGELFF. The CDR3 region has the DNA TGTGCCAGCAGCCGGCCGGGACAGGCGCTCACCGGGGAGCTGTTTTTT. The chain combines TRBV14 with TRBJ2-2; 8 positions agree with TRBD1. V shed 4 bases, J shed 4 bases, and the junction held 8 bases outside the gene matches. CDR3 length: 16 residues. Germline V gene data show CDR1 as SGHDN and CDR2 as FVKESK.

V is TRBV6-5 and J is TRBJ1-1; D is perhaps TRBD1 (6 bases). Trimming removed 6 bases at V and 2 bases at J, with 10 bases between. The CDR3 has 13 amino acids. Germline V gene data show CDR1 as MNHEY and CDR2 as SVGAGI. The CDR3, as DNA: TGTGCCAGCAGCTTGACAGGAAACACTGAAGCTTTCTTT. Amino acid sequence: CASSLTGNTEAFF.

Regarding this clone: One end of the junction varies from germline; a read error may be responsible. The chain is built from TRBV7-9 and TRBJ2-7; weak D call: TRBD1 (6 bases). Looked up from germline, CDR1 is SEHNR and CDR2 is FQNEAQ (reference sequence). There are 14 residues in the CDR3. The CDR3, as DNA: TGTTCCAGCAGCTTATTGGGCAGGGGCGACGAGCAGTACTTC. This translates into CSSSLLGRGDEQYF.

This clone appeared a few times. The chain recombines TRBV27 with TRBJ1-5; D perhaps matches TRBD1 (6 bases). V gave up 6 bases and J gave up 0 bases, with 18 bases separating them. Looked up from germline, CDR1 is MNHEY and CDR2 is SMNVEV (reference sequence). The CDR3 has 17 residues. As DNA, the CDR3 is TGTGCCAGCAGACCATCGGGCAGACAGGATAGCAATCAGCCCCAGCATTTT. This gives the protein CASRPSGRQDSNQPQHF.

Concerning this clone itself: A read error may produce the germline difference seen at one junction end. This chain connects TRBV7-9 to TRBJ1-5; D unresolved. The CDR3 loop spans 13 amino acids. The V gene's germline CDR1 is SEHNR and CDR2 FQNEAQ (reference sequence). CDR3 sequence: CSSSLVGGQPQHF. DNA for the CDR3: TGTTCCAGCAGCTTAGTCGGCGGGCAGCCCCAGCATTTT.

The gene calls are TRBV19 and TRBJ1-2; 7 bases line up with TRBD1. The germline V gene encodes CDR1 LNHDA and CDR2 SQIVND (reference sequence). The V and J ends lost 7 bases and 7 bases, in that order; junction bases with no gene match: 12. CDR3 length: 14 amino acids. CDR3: CASNPHQGVGGYTF. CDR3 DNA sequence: TGTGCCAGTAACCCTCATCAGGGGGTTGGTGGCTACACCTTC.

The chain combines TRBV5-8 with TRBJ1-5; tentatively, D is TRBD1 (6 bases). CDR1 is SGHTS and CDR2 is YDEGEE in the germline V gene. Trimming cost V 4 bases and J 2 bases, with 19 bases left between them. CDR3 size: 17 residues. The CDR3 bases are TGTGCCAGCAGCCTGCGGAGACCACAGGGACGCAATCAGCCCCAGCATTTT. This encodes CASSLRRPQGRNQPQHF.

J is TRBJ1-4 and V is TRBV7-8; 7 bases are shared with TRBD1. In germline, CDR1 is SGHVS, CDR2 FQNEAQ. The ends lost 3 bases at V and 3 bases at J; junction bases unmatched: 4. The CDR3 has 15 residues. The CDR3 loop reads CASSLKGAANEKLFF. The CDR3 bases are TGTGCCAGCAGCTTGAAGGGGGCGGCTAATGAAAAACTGTTTTTT. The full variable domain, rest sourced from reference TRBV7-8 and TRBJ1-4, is GAGVSQSPRYKVAKRGQDVALRCDPISGHVSLFWYQQALGQGPEFLTYFQNEAQLDKSGLPSDRFFAERPEGSVSTLKIQRTQQEDSAVYLCASSLKGAANEKLFFGSGTQLSVL.

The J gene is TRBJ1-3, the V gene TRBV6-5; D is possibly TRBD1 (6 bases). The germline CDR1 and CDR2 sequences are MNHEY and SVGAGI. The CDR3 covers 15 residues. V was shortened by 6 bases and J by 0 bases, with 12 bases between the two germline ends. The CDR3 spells CASSLDSSSGNTIYF. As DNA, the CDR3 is TGTGCCAGCAGCCTGGACAGTTCCTCTGGAAACACCATATATTTT.

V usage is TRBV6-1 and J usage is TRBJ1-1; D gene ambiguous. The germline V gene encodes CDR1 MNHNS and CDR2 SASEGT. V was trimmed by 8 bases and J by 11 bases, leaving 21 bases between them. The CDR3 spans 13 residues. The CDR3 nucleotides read TGTGCCAGCCCCGGACTCGGGAACCGTTGGGCTTTCTTT. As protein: CASPGLGNRWAFF.

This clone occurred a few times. Here the CDR3 reads CASSSPTVALRGTQYF. CDR3 DNA sequence: TGTGCCAGCAGCTCCCCGACTGTTGCATTGAGAGGTACGCAGTATTTT. The rearrangement uses TRBV27 and TRBJ2-3; D call uncertain. With 6 bases removed from V and 8 bases from J, the gap between germline ends came to 24 bases. The germline V gene has CDR1 MNHEY and CDR2 SMNVEV (reference sequence). This CDR3 region has 16 residues.

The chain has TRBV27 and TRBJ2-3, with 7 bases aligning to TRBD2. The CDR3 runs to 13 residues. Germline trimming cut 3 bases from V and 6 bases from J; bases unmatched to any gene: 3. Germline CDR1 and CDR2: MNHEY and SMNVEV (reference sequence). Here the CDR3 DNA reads TGTGCCAGCAGTTTGTTGGGGGGGGATACGCAGTATTTT. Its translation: CASSLLGGDTQYF.

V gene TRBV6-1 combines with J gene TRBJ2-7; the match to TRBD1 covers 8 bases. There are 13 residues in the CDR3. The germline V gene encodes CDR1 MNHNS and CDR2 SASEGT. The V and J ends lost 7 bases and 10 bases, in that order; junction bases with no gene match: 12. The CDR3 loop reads CASTRPGQGRQYF. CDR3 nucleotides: TGTGCCAGCACCCGACCTGGACAGGGCAGACAGTACTTC.

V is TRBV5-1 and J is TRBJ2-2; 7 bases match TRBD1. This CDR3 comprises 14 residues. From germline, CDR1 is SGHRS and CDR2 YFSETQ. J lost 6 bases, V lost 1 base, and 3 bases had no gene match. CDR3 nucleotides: TGCGCCAGCAGCTTGCTGGGACAGCCCGGGGAGCTGTTTTTT. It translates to CASSLLGQPGELFF.

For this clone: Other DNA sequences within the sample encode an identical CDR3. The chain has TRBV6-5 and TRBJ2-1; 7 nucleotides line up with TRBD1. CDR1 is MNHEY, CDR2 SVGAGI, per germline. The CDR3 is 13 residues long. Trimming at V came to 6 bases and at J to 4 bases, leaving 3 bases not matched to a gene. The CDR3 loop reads CASSRTGYNEQFF. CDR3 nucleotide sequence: TGTGCCAGCAGCCGGACAGGATACAATGAGCAGTTCTTC.

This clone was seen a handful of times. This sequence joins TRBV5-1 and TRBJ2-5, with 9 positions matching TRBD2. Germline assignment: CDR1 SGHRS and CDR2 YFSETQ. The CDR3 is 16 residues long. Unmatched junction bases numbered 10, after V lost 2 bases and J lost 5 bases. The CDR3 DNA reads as TGCGCCAGCAGCTTCATCCCCGGGACTAGCACGGAGACCCAGTACTTC. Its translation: CASSFIPGTSTETQYF.

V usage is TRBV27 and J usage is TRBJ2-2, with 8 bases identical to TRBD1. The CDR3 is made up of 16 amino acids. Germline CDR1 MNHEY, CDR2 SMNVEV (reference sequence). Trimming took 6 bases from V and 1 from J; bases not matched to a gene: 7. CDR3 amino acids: CASRGQGAMNTGELFF. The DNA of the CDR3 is TGTGCCAGCAGAGGGCAGGGGGCCATGAACACCGGGGAGCTGTTTTTT.

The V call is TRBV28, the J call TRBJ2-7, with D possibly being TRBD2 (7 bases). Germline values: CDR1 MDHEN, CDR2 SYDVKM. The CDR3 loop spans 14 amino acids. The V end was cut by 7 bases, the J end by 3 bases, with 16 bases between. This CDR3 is CASTTGGQLYEQYF. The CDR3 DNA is TGTGCCAGCACAACCGGGGGGCAACTCTACGAGCAGTACTTC.

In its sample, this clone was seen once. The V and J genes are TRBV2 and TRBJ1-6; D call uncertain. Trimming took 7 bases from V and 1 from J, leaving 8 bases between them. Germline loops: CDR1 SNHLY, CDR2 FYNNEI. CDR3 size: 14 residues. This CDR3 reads CASITGSYNSPLHF. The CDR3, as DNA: TGTGCCAGCATAACGGGGTCCTATAATTCACCCCTCCACTTT.

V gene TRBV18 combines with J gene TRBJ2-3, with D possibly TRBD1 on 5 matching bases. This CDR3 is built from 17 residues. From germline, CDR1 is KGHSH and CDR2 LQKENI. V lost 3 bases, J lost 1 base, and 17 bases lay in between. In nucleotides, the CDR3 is TGTGCCAGCTCACCCCTCGACAGTCCCCTGGGCACAGATACGCAGTATTTT. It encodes CASSPLDSPLGTDTQYF.

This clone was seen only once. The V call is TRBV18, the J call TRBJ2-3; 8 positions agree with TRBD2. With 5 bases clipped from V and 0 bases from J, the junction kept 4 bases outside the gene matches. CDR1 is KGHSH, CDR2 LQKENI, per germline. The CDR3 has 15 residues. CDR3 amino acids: CASSDGTRSTDTQYF. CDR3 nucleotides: TGTGCCAGCTCAGACGGGACTAGAAGCACAGATACGCAGTATTTT.